Here is one T cell receptor (beta chain) with its context. Its antigen is unidentified. This sample stems from a study of chemoradiotherapy in HPV16-positive cancers. Regarding the study as a whole: The functional HPV-specific definition rests on just two HPV16-positive patients. HPV-responsive T-cell expansion during chemoradiotherapy was linked to improved recurrence-free survival in HPV16-positive patients. Candidate HPV-specific clones and E7-related TCR motifs grew in tumor during treatment.

V lost 0 bases and J lost 5, with 7 bases in between. The CDR3 contains 14 residues. Per germline, CDR1 SNHLY and CDR2 FYNNEI. Assay used: immunoSEQ multiplex PCR; TCRdb lists only in-frame clones, some missing. The repertoire consists of 7,500 or so clones, with 70% to 75% occurring once and the leading ten covering less than 6.5%. Over chemoradiotherapy, repertoires were sampled more than once. Sequences were derived from tumor tissue, sampled from a patient who underwent chemoradiotherapy. The chain carries TRBV2 and TRBJ2-2; D is undetermined. The receptor was derived from a human donor with HPV-associated anogenital cancer. This CDR3 reads CASSEAVKTGELFF. CDR3 in DNA: TGTGCCAGCAGTGAAGCGGTTAAGACCGGGGAGCTGTTTTTT.